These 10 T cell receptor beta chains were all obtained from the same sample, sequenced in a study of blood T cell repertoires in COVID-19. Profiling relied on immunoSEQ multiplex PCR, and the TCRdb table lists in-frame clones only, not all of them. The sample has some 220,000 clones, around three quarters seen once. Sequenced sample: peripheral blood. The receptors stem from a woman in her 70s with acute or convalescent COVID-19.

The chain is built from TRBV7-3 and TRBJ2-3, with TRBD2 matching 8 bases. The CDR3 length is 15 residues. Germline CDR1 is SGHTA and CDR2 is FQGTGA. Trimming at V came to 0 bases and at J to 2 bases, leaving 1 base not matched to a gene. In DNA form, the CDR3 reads TGTGCCAGCAGCTTAACAGCGGGAGACACAGATACGCAGTATTTT. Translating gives CASSLTAGDTDTQYF.

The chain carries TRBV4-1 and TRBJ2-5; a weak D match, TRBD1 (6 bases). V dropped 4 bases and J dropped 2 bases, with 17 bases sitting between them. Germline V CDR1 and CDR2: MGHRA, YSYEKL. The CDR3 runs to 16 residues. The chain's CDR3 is CASSRNRDTLQETQYF. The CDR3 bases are TGCGCCAGCAGCCGAAACCGGGACACCTTACAAGAGACCCAGTACTTC.

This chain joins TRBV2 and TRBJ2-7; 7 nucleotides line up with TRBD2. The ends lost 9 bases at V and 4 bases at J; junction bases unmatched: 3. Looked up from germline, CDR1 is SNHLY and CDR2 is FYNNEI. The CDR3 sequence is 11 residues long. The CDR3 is CASGLVYEQYF. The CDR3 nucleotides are TGTGCCAGTGGACTAGTTTACGAGCAGTACTTC.

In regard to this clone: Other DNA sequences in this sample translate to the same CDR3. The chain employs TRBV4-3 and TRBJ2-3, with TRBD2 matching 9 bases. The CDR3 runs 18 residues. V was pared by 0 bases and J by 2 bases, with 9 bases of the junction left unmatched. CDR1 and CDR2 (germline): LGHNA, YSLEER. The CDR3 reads CASSQEGLAGGPTDTQYF. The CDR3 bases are TGCGCCAGCAGCCAAGAAGGGTTGGCGGGGGGGCCCACAGATACGCAGTATTTT.

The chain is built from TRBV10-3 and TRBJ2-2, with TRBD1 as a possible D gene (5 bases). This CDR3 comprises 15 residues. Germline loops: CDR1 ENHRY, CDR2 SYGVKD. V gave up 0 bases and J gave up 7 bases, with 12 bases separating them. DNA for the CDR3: TGTGCCATCAGTGAGTCTTTAGGGGCCGTCGGGGAGCTGTTTTTT. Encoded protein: CAISESLGAVGELFF.

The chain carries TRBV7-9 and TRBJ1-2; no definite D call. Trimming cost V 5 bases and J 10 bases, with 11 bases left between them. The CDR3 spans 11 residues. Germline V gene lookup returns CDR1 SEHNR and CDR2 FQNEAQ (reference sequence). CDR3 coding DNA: TGTGCCAGCAGCATTCAGGCAACCTACACCTTC. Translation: CASSIQATYTF.

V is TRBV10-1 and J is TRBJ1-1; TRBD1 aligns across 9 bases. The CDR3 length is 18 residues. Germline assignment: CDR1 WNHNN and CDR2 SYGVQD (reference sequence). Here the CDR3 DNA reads TGCGCTCAGGGGGGACAGGGAAGAGTTTCCGTCCCGAACACTGAAGCTTTCTTT. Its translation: CAQGGQGRVSVPNTEAFF.

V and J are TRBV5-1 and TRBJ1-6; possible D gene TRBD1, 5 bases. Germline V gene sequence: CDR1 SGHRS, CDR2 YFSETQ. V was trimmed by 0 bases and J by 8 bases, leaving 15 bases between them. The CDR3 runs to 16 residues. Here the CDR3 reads CASSLVASGWDSPLHF. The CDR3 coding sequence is TGCGCCAGCAGCTTGGTTGCCTCAGGGTGGGATTCACCCCTCCACTTT. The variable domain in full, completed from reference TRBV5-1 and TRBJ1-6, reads KAGVTQTPRYLIKTRGQQVTLSCSPISGHRSVSWYQQTPGQGLQFLFEYFSETQRNKGNFPGRFSGRQFSNSRSEMNVSTLELGDSALYLCASSLVASGWDSPLHFGNGTRLTVT.

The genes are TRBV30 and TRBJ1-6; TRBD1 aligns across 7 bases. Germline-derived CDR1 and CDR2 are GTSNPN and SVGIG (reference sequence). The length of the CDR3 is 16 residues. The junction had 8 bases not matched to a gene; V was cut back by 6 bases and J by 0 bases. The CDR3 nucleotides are TGTGCCTGTTTGGGGACAGAAAGCTCCTATAATTCACCCCTCCACTTT. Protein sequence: CACLGTESSYNSPLHF.

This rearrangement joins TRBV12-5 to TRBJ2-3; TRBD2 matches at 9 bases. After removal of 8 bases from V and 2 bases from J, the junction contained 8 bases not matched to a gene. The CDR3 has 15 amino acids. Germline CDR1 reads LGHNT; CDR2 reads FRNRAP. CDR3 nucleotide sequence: TGTGCTAGTAAGGCGGGGGGGACTAACACAGATACGCAGTATTTT. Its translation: CASKAGGTNTDTQYF. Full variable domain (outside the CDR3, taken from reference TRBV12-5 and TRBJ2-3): DARVTQTPRHKVTEMGQEVTMRCQPILGHNTVFWYRQTMMQGLELLAYFRNRAPLDDSGMPKDRFSAEMPDATLATLKIQPSEPRDSAVYFCASKAGGTNTDTQYFGPGTRLTVL.